Presented here are 24 T cell receptor beta chains from one specimen sequenced in a study of breast tumors, draining lymph nodes, adjacent tissues. The lymph nodes were axillary draining lymph nodes from breast cancer patients. TCRdb re-derived calls from the multiplex PCR reads in MiXCR, one entry per CDR3 protein. The table includes some 130,000 distinct CDR3 sequences, less than 20% detected once. Input material: axillary lymph node tissue. Every receptor here comes from a female donor with breast cancer. Some clones in this sample may be carry-over from other donors' samples.

This clonotype was counted between two and nine times. This chain joins TRBV19 and TRBJ1-5, with D perhaps TRBD1 (5 bases). CDR3 length: 13 amino acids. CDR1 is LNHDA and CDR2 is SQIVND in the germline V gene (reference sequence). Trimming took off 3 bases at V and 7 bases at J, with 10 bases between the two ends. The DNA of the CDR3 is TGTGCCAGTAGTATTGCAGGGAACCAGCCCCAGCATTTT. It encodes CASSIAGNQPQHF.

This clonotype was detected ten times or more. This chain joins TRBV19 and TRBJ2-1; TRBD2 aligns across 12 bases. The germline CDR1 and CDR2 sequences are LNHDA and SQIVND (reference sequence). CDR3 length: 19 amino acids. V shed 6 bases and J 7 bases; nucleotides not matched to a gene: 19. CDR3: CASRGTASGRVRGGNEQFF. CDR3 in DNA: TGTGCCAGTAGGGGGACGGCTAGCGGGAGGGTGAGGGGGGGTAATGAGCAGTTCTTC.

The table lists this clonotype with many counts. V is TRBV7-3 and J is TRBJ2-1; D possibly corresponds to TRBD1 (6 bases). Trimming removed 4 bases from V and 2 bases from J, with 15 bases in between. CDR3 length equals 16 residues. Per germline, CDR1 SGHTA and CDR2 FQGTGA. The CDR3 loop reads CASSSGGRGTYNEQFF. The CDR3 nucleotides read TGTGCCAGCAGCTCGGGCGGTAGGGGGACCTACAATGAGCAGTTCTTC. Full variable domain (missing parts from reference TRBV7-3 and TRBJ2-1): GAGVSQTPSNKVTEKGKYVELRCDPISGHTALYWYRQSLGQGPEFLIYFQGTGAADDSGLPNDRFFAVRPEGSVSTLKIQRTERGDSAVYLCASSSGGRGTYNEQFFGPGTRLTVL.

This clonotype was picked up many times. This chain uses TRBV3-1 with TRBJ2-7, with a tentative D call TRBD1 (6 bases). The CDR3 has 15 residues. V lost 0 bases and J 4 bases, leaving 13 bases between the germline ends. Germline loops: CDR1 LGHDT, CDR2 YNNKEL (reference sequence). CDR3 residues: CASSQDLGAPYEQYF. The DNA of the CDR3 is TGTGCCAGCAGCCAAGACCTGGGGGCTCCATACGAGCAGTACTTC.

This clonotype was observed a few times. This chain links TRBV5-6 with TRBJ2-1, with 12 bases that match TRBD1. Germline V gene data show CDR1 as SGHDT and CDR2 as YYEEEE. The CDR3 runs to 16 residues. V shed 4 bases and J 3 bases; nucleotides not matched to a gene: 5. The CDR3 DNA reads TGTGCCAGCAGCCGGGACAGGGGGCGAGTCTACAATGAGCAGTTCTTC. Its protein product is CASSRDRGRVYNEQFF.

In this sample, this clonotype turned up many times. CDR3 in amino acids: CASSQNSGVQETQYF. CDR3 DNA: TGTGCCAGCAGCCAAAATTCGGGGGTTCAGGAGACCCAGTACTTC. V gene TRBV3-1 combines with J gene TRBJ2-5; D is perhaps TRBD2 (6 bases). Germline assignment: CDR1 LGHDT and CDR2 YNNKEL (reference sequence). CDR3 length: 15 amino acids. V gave up 2 bases and J gave up 5 bases, with 15 bases separating them.

Many counts were recorded for this clonotype. This chain links TRBV6-1 with TRBJ2-5; no clear D. Germline V gene sequence: CDR1 MNHNS, CDR2 SASEGT. The CDR3 covers 14 residues. V dropped 6 bases and J dropped 6 bases, with 17 bases sitting between them. The CDR3: CASRGSAVVQTQYF. The CDR3 DNA sequence: TGTGCCAGCAGGGGGTCGGCCGTGGTCCAGACCCAGTACTTC.

This clonotype appeared many times. The chain combines TRBV7-6 with TRBJ2-7, with TRBD1 identical over 7 bases. Trimming at V came to 4 bases and at J to 3 bases, leaving 6 bases not matched to a gene. The CDR3 length is 14 residues. The germline V gene encodes CDR1 SGHVS and CDR2 FNYEAQ. CDR3 amino acids: CASSSEGGRYEQYF. The CDR3 DNA sequence: TGTGCCAGCAGCTCAGAAGGGGGCCGCTACGAGCAGTACTTC. Full variable domain (outside the CDR3, taken from reference TRBV7-6 and TRBJ2-7): GAGVSQSPRYKVTKRGQDVALRCDPISGHVSLYWYRQALGQGPEFLTYFNYEAQQDKSGLPNDRFSAERPEGSISTLTIQRTEQRDSAMYRCASSSEGGRYEQYFGPGTRLTVT.

The sample holds many counts of this clonotype. The genes are TRBV5-1 and TRBJ2-1, with a weak D call TRBD1 (5 bases). Germline CDR1 and CDR2: SGHRS and YFSETQ. The CDR3 is 15 residues long. The V gene lost 0 bases and the J gene lost 6 bases, with 13 bases spanning the gap. This CDR3 reads CASSLVVTASNEQFF. CDR3 DNA: TGCGCCAGCAGCTTGGTCGTGACAGCATCCAATGAGCAGTTCTTC. Based on the CDR3 plus reference TRBV5-1 and TRBJ2-1, the full variable domain is KAGVTQTPRYLIKTRGQQVTLSCSPISGHRSVSWYQQTPGQGLQFLFEYFSETQRNKGNFPGRFSGRQFSNSRSEMNVSTLELGDSALYLCASSLVVTASNEQFFGPGTRLTVL.

Comments on this clonotype: Germline is not matched at one junction end, which may reflect a read error. J is TRBJ2-3 and V is TRBV12-3 or TRBV12-4; 9 bases match TRBD2. There are 15 residues in the CDR3. The CDR3 is CAGRGPSGNTDTQYF. DNA for the CDR3: TGTGCCGGCAGAGGGCCTAGCGGGAACACAGATACGCAGTATTTT.

This clonotype was detected many times. The rearrangement uses TRBV12-3 or TRBV12-4 and TRBJ1-5; TRBD1 aligns across 7 bases. V lost 6 bases to trimming and J lost 8 bases; unmatched junction nucleotides: 10. This CDR3 has 14 amino acids. Here the CDR3 DNA reads TGTGCCAGCAGCATAGCAGGGGGAGGGGAGCCCCAGCATTTT. Its translation is CASSIAGGGEPQHF.

V and J are TRBV29-1 and TRBJ2-1; 14 bases line up with TRBD2. The germline CDR1 and CDR2 sequences are SQVTM and ANQGSEA. The junction had 3 bases not matched to a gene; V was cut back by 3 bases and J by 5 bases. The CDR3 covers 15 residues. The DNA for the CDR3 is TGCAGCGTTGACCGGACTAGCGGGAGGAACAATGAGCAGTTCTTC. This codes for CSVDRTSGRNNEQFF.

The rearrangement uses TRBV5-1 and TRBJ2-2; D possibly matches TRBD1 or TRBD2 (7 bases each). The length of the CDR3 is 15 residues. Germline CDR1 SGHRS, CDR2 YFSETQ. V gave up 5 bases and J gave up 4 bases, with 15 bases separating them. CDR3 in amino acids: CASRNQGEGTGELFF. The CDR3 DNA is TGCGCCAGCAGAAACCAGGGGGAGGGCACCGGGGAGCTGTTTTTT.

This clonotype was recorded many times. The DNA for the CDR3 is TGTGCCAGCAGTAAGAACAATGAGCAGTTCTTC. Its protein product is CASSKNNEQFF. The rearrangement uses TRBV7-2 and TRBJ2-1; D not certain. The CDR3 extends over 11 amino acids. From germline, CDR1 is SGHTA and CDR2 FQGNSA. The V end was cut by 6 bases, the J end by 5 bases, with 5 bases between.

Worth noting for this clonotype: This sequence may be a read error, since a much larger clone differs from it by one base. V and J are TRBV5-1 and TRBJ2-2, with TRBD1 as a possible D gene (6 bases). Germline CDR1 and CDR2: SGHRS and YFSETQ. The CDR3 runs to 13 residues. The DNA for the CDR3 is TGCGCCAGTAAAACAGGGAACACCGGGGAGCTGCTTTTT. Amino acid sequence: CASKTGNTGELLF.

This clonotype was seen a few times. The V call is TRBV11-2, the J call TRBJ2-1; no clear D. V shed 1 base and J shed 3 bases, with 7 bases lying between them. Looked up from germline, CDR1 is SGHAT and CDR2 is FQNNGV. The CDR3 length is 14 residues. CDR3 nucleotides: TGTGCCAGCAGCTTAGCTGCAGTCTACAATGAGCAGTTCTTC. It specifies CASSLAAVYNEQFF.

The chain combines TRBV29-1 with TRBJ1-1; D uncertain. The germline gives CDR1 SQVTM, CDR2 ANQGSEA. Between the trimmed V and J ends, which lost 6 bases and 4 bases, there was a span of 6 bases. The CDR3 runs to 10 residues. CDR3 sequence: CSVGGTEAFF. DNA for the CDR3: TGCAGCGTGGGAGGCACTGAAGCTTTCTTT.

This clonotype has at least ten counts. The chain is built from TRBV12-5 and TRBJ2-5; 11 bases fit TRBD1. The CDR3 runs to 15 residues. Trimming at V came to 4 bases and at J to 4 bases, leaving 5 bases not matched to a gene. Germline V gene data show CDR1 as LGHNT and CDR2 as FRNRAP. This CDR3 is CASGWGTGGRETQYF. Written as DNA, the CDR3 is TGTGCTAGTGGTTGGGGGACAGGGGGTCGAGAGACCCAGTACTTC.

Many counts were recorded for this clonotype. The chain carries TRBV6-4 and TRBJ2-1, with D possibly TRBD1 on 5 matching bases. Germline V gives CDR1 MRHNA, CDR2 SNTAGT. The CDR3 length is 15 residues. With 4 bases removed from V and 8 bases from J, the gap between germline ends came to 18 bases. CDR3 sequence: CASSAFWGLDDEQFF. The CDR3 coding sequence is TGTGCCAGCAGTGCCTTCTGGGGCCTGGACGATGAGCAGTTCTTC.

This clonotype was observed at least ten times. The chain uses TRBV11-2 and TRBJ2-7; 9 bases line up with TRBD2. CDR1 is SGHAT, CDR2 FQNNGV, per germline. The CDR3 covers 14 residues. J gave up 3 bases and V 3 bases, and 3 bases lay outside the gene matches. CDR3 loop: CASSFSGGHYEQYF. The CDR3 nucleotides are TGTGCCAGCAGCTTTAGCGGGGGCCACTACGAGCAGTACTTC.

In this sample, this clonotype turned up many times. V usage is TRBV20-1 and J usage is TRBJ2-5; no clear D gene. Trimming removed 2 bases at V and 2 bases at J, with 9 bases between. There are 13 residues in the CDR3. Per germline, CDR1 DFQATT and CDR2 SNEGSKA (reference sequence). The CDR3: CSARTDGQETQYF. As DNA, the CDR3 is TGCAGTGCTAGAACGGACGGTCAAGAGACCCAGTACTTC.

This clonotype was detected a few times. The genes are TRBV27 and TRBJ2-5, with D maybe TRBD2 (5 bases). The length of the CDR3 is 15 residues. Germline V lookup: CDR1 MNHEY, CDR2 SMNVEV (reference sequence). V lost 6 bases, J lost 7 bases, and 21 bases lay in between. The CDR3 region has the DNA TGTGCCAGCAGCGCCGAGGGAGCTAACCCTTTGACCCAGTACTTC. Encoded protein: CASSAEGANPLTQYF.

This clonotype was counted at least ten times. The chain couples TRBV3-1 to TRBJ2-7; 7 bases map to TRBD1. The junction had 2 bases not matched to a gene; V was cut back by 8 bases and J by 1 base. This CDR3 contains 12 residues. The germline CDR1 and CDR2 sequences are LGHDT and YNNKEL (reference sequence). The CDR3 coding sequence is TGTGCCAGCGGGACAGTATCCTACGAGCAGTACTTC. It specifies CASGTVSYEQYF.

In this sample, this clonotype turned up many times. In DNA form, the CDR3 reads TGTGCCATCAGCTGGACCGGGGGAACCTACGAGCAGTACTTC. As protein: CAISWTGGTYEQYF. This sequence joins TRBV10-3 and TRBJ2-7, with D possibly matching TRBD2 (6 bases). The CDR3 extends over 14 amino acids. The ends were cut back, 6 bases at V and 2 bases at J, with 14 bases in the middle. CDR1 is ENHRY, CDR2 SYGVKD, per germline.